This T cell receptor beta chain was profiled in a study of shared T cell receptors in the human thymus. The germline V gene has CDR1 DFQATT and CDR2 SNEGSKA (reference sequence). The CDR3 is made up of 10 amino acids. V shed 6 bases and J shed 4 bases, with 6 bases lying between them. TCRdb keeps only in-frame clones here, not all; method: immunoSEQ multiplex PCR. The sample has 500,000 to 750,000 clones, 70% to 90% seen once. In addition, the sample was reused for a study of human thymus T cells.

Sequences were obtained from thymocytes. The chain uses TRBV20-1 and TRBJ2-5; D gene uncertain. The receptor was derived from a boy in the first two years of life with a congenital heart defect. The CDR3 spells CSAPGETQYF. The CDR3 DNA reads TGCAGTGCCCCGGGAGAGACCCAGTACTTC.